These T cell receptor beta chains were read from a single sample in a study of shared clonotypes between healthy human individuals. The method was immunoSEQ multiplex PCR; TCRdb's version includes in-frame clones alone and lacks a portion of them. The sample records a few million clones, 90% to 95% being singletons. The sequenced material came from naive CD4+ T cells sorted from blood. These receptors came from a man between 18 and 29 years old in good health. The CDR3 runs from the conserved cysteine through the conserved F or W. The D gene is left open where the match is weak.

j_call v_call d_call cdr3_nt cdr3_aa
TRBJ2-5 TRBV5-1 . TGCGCCAGCAGCTTGGGGGTAATCCAAGAGACCCAGTACTTC CASSLGVIQETQYF
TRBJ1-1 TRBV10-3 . TGTGCCATCAGTGAGACCGATCGGGGTGAAGCTTTCTTT CAISETDRGEAFF
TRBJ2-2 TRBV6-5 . TGTGCCAGCGGGGCAGGGTTCGGCACCGGGGAGCTGTTTTTT CASGAGFGTGELFF
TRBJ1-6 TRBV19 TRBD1 TGTGCCACCAGACTCGGACAGGCACATTCACCCCTCCACTTT CATRLGQAHSPLHF
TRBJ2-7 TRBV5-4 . TGTGCCAGCAGCCGACAGAGCTCCTACGAGCAGTACTTC CASSRQSSYEQYF
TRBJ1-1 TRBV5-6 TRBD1 TGTGCCAGCAGCCCGGGGACAGCGAACACTGAAGCTTTCTTT CASSPGTANTEAFF
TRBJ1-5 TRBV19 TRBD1 TGTGCCAGTAGCGATATTACAGGGGCCAATCAGCCCCAGCATTTT CASSDITGANQPQHF
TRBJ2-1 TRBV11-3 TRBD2 TGTGCCAGCAGCGTGGGGGGGTTTGGAGATGAGCAGTTCTTC CASSVGGFGDEQFF
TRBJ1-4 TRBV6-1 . TGTGCCAGCAGTCCTCAGCGGGTGGGTGATGAAAAACTGTTTTTT CASSPQRVGDEKLFF
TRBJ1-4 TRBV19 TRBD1 TGTGCCAGTTCAGAGGGGGCGGTTGAAAAACTGTTTTTT CASSEGAVEKLFF
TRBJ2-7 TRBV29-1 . TGCAGCGTTGAACAGGGGGGTCACGAGCAGTACTTC CSVEQGGHEQYF
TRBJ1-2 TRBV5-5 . TGTGCCAGCAGCTCGGAACCCGCTAACTATGGCTACACCTTC CASSSEPANYGYTF
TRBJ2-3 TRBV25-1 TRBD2 TGTGCCAGCAGTGAGCGGGGGTTCGGGAGCACAGATACGCAGTATTTT CASSERGFGSTDTQYF
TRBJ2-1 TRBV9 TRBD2 TGTGCCAGCAGCGTAGCTATGACTAGCGGGGGGGCCTACAATGAGCAGTTCTTC CASSVAMTSGGAYNEQFF
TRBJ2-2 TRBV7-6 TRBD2 TGTGCCAGCAGCTACCCCATCGGACTGCCTCGGACTAGCGGAACTACCGGGGAGCTGTTTTTT CASSYPIGLPRTSGTTGELFF